This record covers a single T cell receptor beta chain. The germline V gene encodes CDR1 SNHLY and CDR2 FYNNEI. The CDR3 loop spans 17 amino acids. V lost 6 bases, J lost 2 bases, and 10 bases stayed unmatched. Individuals aged about 18 to 90 years were recruited from 24 US areas. Cohorts were determined from participant-reported clinical history. The source of the sample is a study of blood T cell repertoires in COVID-19. Original data processing: Reference gene primer amplification yielded estimated nucleated cell counts. Assay used: immunoSEQ multiplex PCR; TCRdb lists only in-frame clones, some missing. V and J calls plus clone size are reproduced from that table; the DNA served to infer D and trimming. Among about 200,000 clones listed, 80% to 85% were seen once.

This sequence was found in a middle-aged man who had recovered from COVID-19. Sequencing was performed on PBMCs or T cells enriched from blood (not recorded which). The gene calls are TRBV2 and TRBJ1-3; 10 bases are shared with TRBD1. The CDR3 is CASSLVGTGVTGNTIYF. The CDR3 DNA sequence: TGTGCCAGCAGCCTGGTCGGGACAGGGGTAACTGGAAACACCATATATTTT.